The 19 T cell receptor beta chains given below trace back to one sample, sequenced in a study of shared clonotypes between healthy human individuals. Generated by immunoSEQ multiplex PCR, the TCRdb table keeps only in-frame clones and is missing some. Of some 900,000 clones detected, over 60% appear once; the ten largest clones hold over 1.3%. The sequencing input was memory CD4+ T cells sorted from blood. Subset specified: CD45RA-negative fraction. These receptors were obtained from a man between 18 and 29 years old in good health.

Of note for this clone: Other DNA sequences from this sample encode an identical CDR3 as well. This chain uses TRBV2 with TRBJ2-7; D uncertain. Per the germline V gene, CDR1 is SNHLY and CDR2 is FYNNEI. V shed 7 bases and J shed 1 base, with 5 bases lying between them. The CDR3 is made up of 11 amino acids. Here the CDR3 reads CASTPSYEQYF. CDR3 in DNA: TGTGCCAGCACTCCTTCCTACGAGCAGTACTTC.

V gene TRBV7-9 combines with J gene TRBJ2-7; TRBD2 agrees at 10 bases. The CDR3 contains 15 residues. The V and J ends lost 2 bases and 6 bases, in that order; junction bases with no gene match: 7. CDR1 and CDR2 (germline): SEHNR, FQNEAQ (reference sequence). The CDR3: CASSLNGLAGVEQYF. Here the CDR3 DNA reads TGTGCCAGCAGCTTAAATGGGCTAGCGGGAGTCGAGCAGTACTTC.

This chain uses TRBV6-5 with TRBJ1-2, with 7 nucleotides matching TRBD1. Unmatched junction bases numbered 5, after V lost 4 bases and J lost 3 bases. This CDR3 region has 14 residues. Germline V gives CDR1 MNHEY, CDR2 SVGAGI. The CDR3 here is CASSLNRGDYGYTF. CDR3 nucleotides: TGTGCCAGCAGTTTAAACAGGGGCGACTATGGCTACACCTTC.

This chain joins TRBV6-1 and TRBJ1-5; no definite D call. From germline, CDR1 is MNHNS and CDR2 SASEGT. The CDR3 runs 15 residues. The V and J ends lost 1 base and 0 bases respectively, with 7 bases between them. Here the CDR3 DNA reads TGTGCCAGCAGTGAAGGAGGTATTAGCAATCAGCCCCAGCATTTT. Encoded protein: CASSEGGISNQPQHF.

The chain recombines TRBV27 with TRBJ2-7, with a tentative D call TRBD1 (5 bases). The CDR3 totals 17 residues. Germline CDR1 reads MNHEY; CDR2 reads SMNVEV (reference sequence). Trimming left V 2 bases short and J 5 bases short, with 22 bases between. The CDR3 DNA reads TGTGCCAGCAGTTTAAGGGGCCCCGCCAACCTTGGCCACGAGCAGTACTTC. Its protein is CASSLRGPANLGHEQYF.

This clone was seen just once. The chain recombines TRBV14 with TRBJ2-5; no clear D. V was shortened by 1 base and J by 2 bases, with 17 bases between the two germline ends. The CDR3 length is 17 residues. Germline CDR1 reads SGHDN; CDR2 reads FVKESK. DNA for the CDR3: TGTGCCAGCAGCCAAGTCCCCACTCCGAGGTTACAAGAGACCCAGTACTTC. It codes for CASSQVPTPRLQETQYF. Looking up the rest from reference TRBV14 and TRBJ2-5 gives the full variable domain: EAGVTQFPSHSVIEKGQTVTLRCDPISGHDNLYWYRRVMGKEIKFLLHFVKESKQDESGMPNNRFLAERTGGTYSTLKVQPAELEDSGVYFCASSQVPTPRLQETQYFGPGTRLLVL.

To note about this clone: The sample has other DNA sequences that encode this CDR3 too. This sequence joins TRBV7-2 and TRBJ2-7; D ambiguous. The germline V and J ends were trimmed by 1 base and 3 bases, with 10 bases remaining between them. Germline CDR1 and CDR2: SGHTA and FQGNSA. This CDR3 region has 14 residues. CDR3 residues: CASSLGWSGYEQYF. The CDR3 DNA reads TGTGCCAGCAGCTTAGGGTGGTCGGGCTACGAGCAGTACTTC.

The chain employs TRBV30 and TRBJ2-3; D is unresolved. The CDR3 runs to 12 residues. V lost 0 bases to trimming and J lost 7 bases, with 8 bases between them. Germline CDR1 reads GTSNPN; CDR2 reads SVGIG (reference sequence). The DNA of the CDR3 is TGTGCCTGGAGTGTACCACCTCATACGCAGTATTTT. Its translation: CAWSVPPHTQYF.

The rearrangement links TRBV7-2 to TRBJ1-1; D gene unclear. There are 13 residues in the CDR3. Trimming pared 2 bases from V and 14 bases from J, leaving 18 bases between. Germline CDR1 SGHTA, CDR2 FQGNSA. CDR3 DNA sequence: TGTGCCAGCAGCTTACCGAGAGGCTCACCATCCTTCTTT. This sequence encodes CASSLPRGSPSFF.

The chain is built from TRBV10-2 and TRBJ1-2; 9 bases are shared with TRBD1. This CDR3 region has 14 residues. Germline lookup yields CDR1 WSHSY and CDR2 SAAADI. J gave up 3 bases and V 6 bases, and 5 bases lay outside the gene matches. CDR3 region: CASRYGDRDYGYTF. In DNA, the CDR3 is TGCGCCAGCAGATATGGGGACAGGGACTATGGCTACACCTTC.

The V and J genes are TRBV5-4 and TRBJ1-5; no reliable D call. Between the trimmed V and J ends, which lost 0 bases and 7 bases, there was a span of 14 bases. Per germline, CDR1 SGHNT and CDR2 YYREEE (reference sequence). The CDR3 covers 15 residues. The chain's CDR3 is CASSLDLSPQQPQHF. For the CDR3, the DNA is TGTGCCAGCAGCTTGGACCTCAGTCCACAACAGCCCCAGCATTTT.

The CDR3 region is CASSTRTGGYGYTF. The CDR3 nucleotides read TGTGCCAGCAGCACGAGGACAGGGGGCTATGGCTACACCTTC. The chain recombines TRBV5-4 with TRBJ1-2; 10 bases are shared with TRBD1. The CDR3 is 14 residues long. From germline, CDR1 is SGHNT and CDR2 YYREEE (reference sequence). The V segment lost 4 bases and the J segment 4 bases; nucleotides outside the gene matches: 4. The full variable domain, its missing parts supplied by reference TRBV5-4 and TRBJ1-2, is ETGVTQSPTHLIKTRGQQVTLRCSSQSGHNTVSWYQQALGQGPQFIFQYYREEENGRGNFPPRFSGLQFPNYSSELNVNALELDDSALYLCASSTRTGGYGYTFGSGTRLTVV.

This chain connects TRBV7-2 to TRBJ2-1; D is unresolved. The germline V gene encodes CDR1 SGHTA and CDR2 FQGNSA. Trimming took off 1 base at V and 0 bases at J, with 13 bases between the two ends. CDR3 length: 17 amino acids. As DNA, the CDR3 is TGTGCCAGCAGCTTAGAATCTTCGGCAGGCTCCTACAATGAGCAGTTCTTC. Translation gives CASSLESSAGSYNEQFF.

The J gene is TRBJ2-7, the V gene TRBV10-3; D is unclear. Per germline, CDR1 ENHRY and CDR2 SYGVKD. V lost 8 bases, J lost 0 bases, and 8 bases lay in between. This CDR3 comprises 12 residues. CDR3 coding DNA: TGTGCCATCCGGTCAAGCTCCTACGAGCAGTACTTC. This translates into CAIRSSSYEQYF.

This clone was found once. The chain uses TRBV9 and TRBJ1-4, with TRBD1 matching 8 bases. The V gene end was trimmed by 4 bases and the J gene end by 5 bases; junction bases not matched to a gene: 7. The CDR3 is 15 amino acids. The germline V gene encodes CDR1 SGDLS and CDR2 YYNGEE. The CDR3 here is CASSPRDRKNEKLFF. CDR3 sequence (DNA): TGTGCCAGCAGCCCCCGGGACAGGAAAAATGAAAAACTGTTTTTT.

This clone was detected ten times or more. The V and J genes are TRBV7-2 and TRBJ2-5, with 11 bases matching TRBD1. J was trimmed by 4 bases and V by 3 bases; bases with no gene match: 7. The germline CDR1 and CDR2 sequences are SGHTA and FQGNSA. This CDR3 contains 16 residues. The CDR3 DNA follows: TGTGCCAGCAGCTTCCAACAAGGGACAGGGGGAGAGACCCAGTACTTC. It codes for CASSFQQGTGGETQYF.

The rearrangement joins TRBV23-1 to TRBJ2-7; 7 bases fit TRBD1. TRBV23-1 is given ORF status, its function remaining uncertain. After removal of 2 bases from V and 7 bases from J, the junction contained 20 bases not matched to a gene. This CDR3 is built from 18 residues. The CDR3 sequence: CASSQDGTVRRNIGEQYF. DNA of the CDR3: TGCGCCAGCAGTCAAGATGGGACAGTCAGGCGGAATATCGGAGAGCAGTACTTC.

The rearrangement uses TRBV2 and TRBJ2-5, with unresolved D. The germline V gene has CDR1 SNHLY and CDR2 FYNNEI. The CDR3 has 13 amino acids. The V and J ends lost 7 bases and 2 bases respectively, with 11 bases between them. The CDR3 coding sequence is TGTGCCAGCAATCCCAACCTTCAAGAGACCCAGTACTTC. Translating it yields CASNPNLQETQYF.

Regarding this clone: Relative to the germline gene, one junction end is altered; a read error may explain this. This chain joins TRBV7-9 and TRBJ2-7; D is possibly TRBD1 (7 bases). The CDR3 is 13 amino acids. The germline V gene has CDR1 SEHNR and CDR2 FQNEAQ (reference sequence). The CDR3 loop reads CASRPGEGGTAVF. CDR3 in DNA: TGTGCCAGCAGACCTGGGGAAGGGGGGACAGCCGTCTTC.